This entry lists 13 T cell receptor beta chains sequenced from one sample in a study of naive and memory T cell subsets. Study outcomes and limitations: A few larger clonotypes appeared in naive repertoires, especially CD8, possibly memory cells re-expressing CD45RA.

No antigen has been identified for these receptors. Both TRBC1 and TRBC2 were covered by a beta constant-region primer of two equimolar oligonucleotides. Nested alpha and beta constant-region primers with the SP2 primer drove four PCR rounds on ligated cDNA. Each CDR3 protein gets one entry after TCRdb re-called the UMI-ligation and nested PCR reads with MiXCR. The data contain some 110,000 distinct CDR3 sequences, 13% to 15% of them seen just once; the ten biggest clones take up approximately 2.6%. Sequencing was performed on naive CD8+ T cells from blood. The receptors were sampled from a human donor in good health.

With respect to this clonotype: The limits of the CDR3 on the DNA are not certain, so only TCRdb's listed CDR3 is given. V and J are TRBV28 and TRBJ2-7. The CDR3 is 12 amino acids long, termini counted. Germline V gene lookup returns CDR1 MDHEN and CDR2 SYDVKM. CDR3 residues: CASSLFGDGTYF.

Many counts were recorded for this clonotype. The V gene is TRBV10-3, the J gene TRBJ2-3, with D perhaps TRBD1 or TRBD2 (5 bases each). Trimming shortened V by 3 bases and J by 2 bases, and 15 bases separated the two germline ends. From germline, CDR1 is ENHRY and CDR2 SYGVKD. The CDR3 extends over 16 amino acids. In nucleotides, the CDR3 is TGTGCCATCAGTGATAGAACCTGGGACCTCACAGATACGCAGTATTTT. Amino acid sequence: CAISDRTWDLTDTQYF.

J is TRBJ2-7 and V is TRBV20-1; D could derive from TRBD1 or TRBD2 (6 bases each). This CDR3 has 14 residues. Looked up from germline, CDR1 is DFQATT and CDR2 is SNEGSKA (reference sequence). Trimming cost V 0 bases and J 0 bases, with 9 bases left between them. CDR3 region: CSAREQGGSYEQYF. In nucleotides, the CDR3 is TGCAGTGCTAGAGAACAGGGAGGCTCCTACGAGCAGTACTTC.

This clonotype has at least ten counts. CDR3 nucleotides: TGTGCCAGCAGCCAAGGAGTGGACGAGCAGTACTTC. Amino acids: CASSQGVDEQYF. The chain is built from TRBV4-2 and TRBJ2-7; D is undetermined. Germline V lookup: CDR1 LGHNA, CDR2 YNFKEQ. V was clipped by 1 base and J by 5 bases, with 6 bases between them. CDR3 size: 12 residues.

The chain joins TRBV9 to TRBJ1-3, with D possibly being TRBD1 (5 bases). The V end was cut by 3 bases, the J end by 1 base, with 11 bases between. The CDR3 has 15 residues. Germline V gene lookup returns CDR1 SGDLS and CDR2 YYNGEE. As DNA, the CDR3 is TGTGCCAGCAGCGAAGCAGGGTCTTCTGGAAACACCATATATTTT. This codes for CASSEAGSSGNTIYF.

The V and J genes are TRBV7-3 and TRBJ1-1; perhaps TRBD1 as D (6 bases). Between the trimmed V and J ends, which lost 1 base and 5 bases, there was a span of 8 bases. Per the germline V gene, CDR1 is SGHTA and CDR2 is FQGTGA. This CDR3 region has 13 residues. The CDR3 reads CASSLIGGTEAFF. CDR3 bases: TGTGCCAGCAGCTTAATAGGGGGAACTGAAGCTTTCTTT.

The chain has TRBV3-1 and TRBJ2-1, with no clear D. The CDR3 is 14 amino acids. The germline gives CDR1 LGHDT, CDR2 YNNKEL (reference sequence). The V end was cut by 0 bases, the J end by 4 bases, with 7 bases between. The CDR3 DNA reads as TGTGCCAGCAGCCAAGATGCAGAGTACAATGAGCAGTTCTTC. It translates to CASSQDAEYNEQFF.

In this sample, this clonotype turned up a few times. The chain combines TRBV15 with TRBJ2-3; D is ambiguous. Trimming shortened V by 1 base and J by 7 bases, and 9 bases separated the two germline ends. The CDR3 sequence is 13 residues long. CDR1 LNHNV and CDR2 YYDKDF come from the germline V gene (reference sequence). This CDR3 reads CATSRGSSHTQYF. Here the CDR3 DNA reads TGTGCCACCAGCAGAGGTAGCAGCCATACGCAGTATTTT. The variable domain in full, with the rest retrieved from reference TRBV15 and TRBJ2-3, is DAMVIQNPRYQVTQFGKPVTLSCSQTLNHNVMYWYQQKSSQAPKLLFHYYDKDFNNEADTPDNFQSRRPNTSFCFLDIRSPGLGDTAMYLCATSRGSSHTQYFGPGTRLTVL.

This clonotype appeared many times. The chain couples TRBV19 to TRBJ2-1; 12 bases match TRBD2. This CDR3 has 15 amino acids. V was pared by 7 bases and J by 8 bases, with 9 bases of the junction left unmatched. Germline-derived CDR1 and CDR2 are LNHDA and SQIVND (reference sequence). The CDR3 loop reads CASTPLAGGPDEQFF. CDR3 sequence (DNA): TGTGCCAGTACTCCTCTAGCGGGAGGGCCGGATGAGCAGTTCTTC.

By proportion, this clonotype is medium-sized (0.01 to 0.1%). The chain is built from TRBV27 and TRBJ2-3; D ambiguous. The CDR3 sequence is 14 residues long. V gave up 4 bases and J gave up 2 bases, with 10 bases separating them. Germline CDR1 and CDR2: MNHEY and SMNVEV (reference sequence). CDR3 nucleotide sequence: TGTGCCAGCAGTTATGGCCCTCTCACAGATACGCAGTATTTT. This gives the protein CASSYGPLTDTQYF.

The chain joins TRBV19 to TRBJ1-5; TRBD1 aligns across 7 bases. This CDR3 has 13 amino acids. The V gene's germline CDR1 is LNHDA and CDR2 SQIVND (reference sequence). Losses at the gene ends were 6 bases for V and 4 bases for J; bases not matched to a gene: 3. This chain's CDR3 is CASRLQGNQPQHF. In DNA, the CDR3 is TGTGCCAGTAGGCTACAGGGGAATCAGCCCCAGCATTTT.

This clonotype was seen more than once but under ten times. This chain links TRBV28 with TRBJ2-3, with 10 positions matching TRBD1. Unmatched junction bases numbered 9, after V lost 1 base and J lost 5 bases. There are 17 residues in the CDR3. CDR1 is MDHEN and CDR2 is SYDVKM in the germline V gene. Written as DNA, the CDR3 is TGTGCCAGCAGTTTATTATGGGGGACAGGGGTGGAAGATACGCAGTATTTT. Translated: CASSLLWGTGVEDTQYF.

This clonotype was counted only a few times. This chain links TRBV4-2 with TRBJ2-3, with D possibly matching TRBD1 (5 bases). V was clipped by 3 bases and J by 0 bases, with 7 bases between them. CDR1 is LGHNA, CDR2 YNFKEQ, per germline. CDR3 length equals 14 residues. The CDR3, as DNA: TGTGCCAGCAGCCAGAAGGGGAGCACAGATACGCAGTATTTT. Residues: CASSQKGSTDTQYF.